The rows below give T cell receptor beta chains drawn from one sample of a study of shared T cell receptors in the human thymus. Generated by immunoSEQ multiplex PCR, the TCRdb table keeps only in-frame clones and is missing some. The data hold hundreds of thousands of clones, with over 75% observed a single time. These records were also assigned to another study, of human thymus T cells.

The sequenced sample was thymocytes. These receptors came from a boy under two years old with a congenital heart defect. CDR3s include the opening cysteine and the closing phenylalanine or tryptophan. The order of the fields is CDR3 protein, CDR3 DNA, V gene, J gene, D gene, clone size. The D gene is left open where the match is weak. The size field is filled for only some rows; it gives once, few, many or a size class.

CDR3: CASSSFYGREYTDTQYF
DNA: TGTGCCAGCAGTTCATTTTACGGGCGGGAGTACACAGATACGCAGTATTTT
V: TRBV28
J: TRBJ2-3
D: TRBD2
size: NA

CDR3: CATSRAAASGSYQETQYF
DNA: TGTGCCACCAGCAGAGCCGCGGCGAGCGGGAGTTACCAAGAGACCCAGTACTTC
V: TRBV15
J: TRBJ2-5
D: TRBD2
size: NA

CDR3: CATSGGQGGTEAFF
DNA: TGTGCCACCAGCGGGGGACAGGGGGGCACTGAAGCTTTCTTT
V: TRBV15
J: TRBJ1-1
D: TRBD1
size: few

CDR3: CASSPRERERRETQYF
DNA: TGTGCCAGCAGCCCCCGCGAGCGGGAGCGTCGGGAGACCCAGTACTTC
V: TRBV27
J: TRBJ2-5
D: TRBD2
size: NA

CDR3: CASSAVNDRQGCTEAFF
DNA: TGTGCCAGCAGCGCCGTAAACGATAGACAGGGGTGCACTGAAGCTTTCTTT
V: TRBV9
J: TRBJ1-1
D: TRBD1
size: NA

CDR3: CASSLSGGGAIEPQHF
DNA: TGCGCCAGCAGCTTGAGCGGGGGAGGGGCAATTGAGCCCCAGCATTTT
V: TRBV5-1
J: TRBJ1-5
D: NA
size: NA

CDR3: CASSYSNRGQGGEQYF
DNA: TGTGCCAGCAGTTACTCGAATAGGGGACAGGGTGGCGAGCAGTACTTC
V: TRBV6-5
J: TRBJ2-7
D: TRBD1
size: NA

CDR3: CASSLAGELFF
DNA: TGTGCCAGCTCCCTCGCCGGGGAGCTGTTTTTT
V: TRBV18
J: TRBJ2-2
D: NA
size: NA

CDR3: CASSLRGTGGDLGANVLTF
DNA: TGCGCCAGCAGCTTGCGGGGGACAGGGGGGGACCTCGGGGCCAACGTCCTGACTTTC
V: TRBV5-1
J: TRBJ2-6
D: TRBD1
size: NA

CDR3: CASSLAPSGSLPKNYEQYF
DNA: TGTGCCAGCAGCTTAGCTCCTAGCGGGAGTCTCCCTAAAAACTACGAGCAGTACTTC
V: TRBV11-2
J: TRBJ2-7
D: TRBD2
size: NA

CDR3: CASGVSGTDYGYTF
DNA: TGTGCCAGCGGAGTGTCGGGGACAGACTATGGCTACACCTTC
V: TRBV2
J: TRBJ1-2
D: TRBD1
size: NA

CDR3: CASSQGRRDSPLHF
DNA: TGTGCCAGCAGCCAAGGGAGGCGAGATTCACCCCTCCACTTT
V: TRBV14
J: TRBJ1-6
D: NA
size: NA

CDR3: CASSQEEDDRDGTCYEKLFF
DNA: TGTGCCAGCAGCCAAGAAGAGGACGACCGTGACGGGACATGTTATGAAAAACTGTTTTTT
V: TRBV4-2
J: TRBJ1-4
D: NA
size: NA

CDR3: CASSLSAAGRETQYF
DNA: TGTGCCAGCAGTTTATCAGCAGCAGGGCGGGAGACCCAGTACTTC
V: TRBV27
J: TRBJ2-5
D: NA
size: NA